This entry lists 18 T cell receptor beta chains sequenced from one sample in a study of shared clonotypes between healthy human individuals. Here immunoSEQ multiplex PCR was the method, and the copy in TCRdb shows in-frame clones only, minus some. The sample records around 690,000 clones, less than 95% being singletons. Input material: memory CD8+ T cells from PBMCs. The subset: CD45RO+ cells pooled with CCR7-negative TemRA cells. Source of these receptors: a man younger than 30 in good health. Some clones in this sample may be carry-over from other donors' samples.

The count of this clone is one. The chain employs TRBV2 and TRBJ1-6, with D maybe TRBD1 (6 bases). Between the trimmed V and J ends, which lost 3 bases and 4 bases, there was a span of 13 bases. Germline V gene data show CDR1 as SNHLY and CDR2 as FYNNEI. This CDR3 comprises 16 residues. CDR3 amino acids: CASSDRQGQYNSPLHF. In nucleotides, the CDR3 is TGTGCCAGCAGTGATCGGCAGGGACAATATAATTCACCCCTCCACTTT.

This chain uses TRBV9 with TRBJ1-2, with TRBD1 matching 7 bases. Trimming cost V 0 bases and J 6 bases; bases outside gene matches: 14. Germline V gives CDR1 SGDLS, CDR2 YYNGEE. This CDR3 comprises 17 residues. The CDR3 sequence is CASSVGVGDSNLDGYTF. Written as DNA, the CDR3 is TGTGCCAGCAGCGTAGGAGTGGGGGACAGTAACCTCGATGGCTACACCTTC.

This chain joins TRBV28 and TRBJ2-7; TRBD1 matches at 8 bases. Germline CDR1 MDHEN, CDR2 SYDVKM. The CDR3 totals 15 residues. Trimming at V came to 6 bases and at J to 5 bases, leaving 12 bases not matched to a gene. CDR3 in amino acids: CASSLGAGGIDEQYF. As DNA, the CDR3 is TGTGCCAGCAGCCTCGGGGCAGGGGGCATCGACGAGCAGTACTTC.

The rearrangement joins TRBV29-1 to TRBJ1-2; D gene ambiguous. Trimming left V 4 bases short and J 3 bases short, with 9 bases between. Germline values: CDR1 SQVTM, CDR2 ANQGSEA. This CDR3 spans 12 amino acids. In DNA, the CDR3 is TGCAGCGTTGTTGACGGATACTATGGCTACACCTTC. As protein: CSVVDGYYGYTF. The variable domain in full, with the rest retrieved from reference TRBV29-1 and TRBJ1-2, is SAVISQKPSRDICQRGTSLTIQCQVDSQVTMMFWYRQQPGQSLTLIATANQGSEATYESGFVIDKFPISRPNLTFSTLTVSNMSPEDSSIYLCSVVDGYYGYTFGSGTRLTVV.

The rearrangement uses TRBV11-2 and TRBJ2-7, with 10 bases lining up with TRBD2. Germline V gene lookup returns CDR1 SGHAT and CDR2 FQNNGV. CDR3 length: 12 residues. With 5 bases clipped from V and 12 bases from J, the junction kept 7 bases outside the gene matches. DNA of the CDR3: TGTGCCAGCAGCCTGGGGACTAGCGCCATGTACTTC. Translation: CASSLGTSAMYF.

V and J are TRBV7-9 and TRBJ1-1; no reliable D call. V was trimmed by 2 bases and J by 4 bases, leaving 14 bases between them. CDR1 is SEHNR and CDR2 is FQNEAQ in the germline V gene (reference sequence). The CDR3 runs to 15 residues. The CDR3 DNA sequence: TGTGCCAGCAGCTTATTTGCCGAGAAGGGCACTGAAGCTTTCTTT. It specifies CASSLFAEKGTEAFF.

The table lists this clone with a few counts. The J gene is TRBJ1-1, the V gene TRBV4-1; maybe TRBD1 (5 bases). CDR1 is MGHRA, CDR2 YSYEKL, per germline. CDR3 size: 13 residues. V was clipped by 1 base and J by 7 bases, with 10 bases between them. CDR3 region: CASSQGAGLEAFF. The CDR3 bases are TGCGCCAGCAGCCAAGGGGCAGGGCTTGAAGCTTTCTTT.

This clone was detected once. The chain recombines TRBV5-1 with TRBJ2-1; 9 bases align to TRBD2. V shed 0 bases, J shed 7 bases, and the junction held 8 bases outside the gene matches. This CDR3 has 16 amino acids. Germline CDR1 SGHRS, CDR2 YFSETQ. The CDR3 here is CASSLEAGGPMNEQFF. The CDR3 nucleotides are TGCGCCAGCAGCTTGGAGGCGGGAGGGCCAATGAATGAGCAGTTCTTC. Full variable domain (rest looked up from reference TRBV5-1 and TRBJ2-1): KAGVTQTPRYLIKTRGQQVTLSCSPISGHRSVSWYQQTPGQGLQFLFEYFSETQRNKGNFPGRFSGRQFSNSRSEMNVSTLELGDSALYLCASSLEAGGPMNEQFFGPGTRLTVL.

This clone was observed a single time. The chain combines TRBV7-2 with TRBJ1-1; 9 bases are a match to TRBD1. Germline V gene data show CDR1 as SGHTA and CDR2 as FQGNSA. The length of the CDR3 is 14 residues. The ends lost 5 bases at V and 7 bases at J; junction bases unmatched: 8. The CDR3: CASSTRQGENEAFF. CDR3 bases: TGTGCCAGCAGCACGCGACAGGGGGAAAATGAAGCTTTCTTT.

A single count supports this clone. The chain employs TRBV4-3 and TRBJ2-3; D gene unclear. The CDR3 totals 16 residues. The germline gives CDR1 LGHNA, CDR2 YSLEER. The V end was cut by 2 bases, the J end by 0 bases, with 12 bases between. The CDR3 DNA follows: TGCGCCAGCAGCCAATGGTTAGGCCGGAGCACAGATACGCAGTATTTT. Protein: CASSQWLGRSTDTQYF.

Concerning this clone: No DNA is shown, since the ends of the CDR3 on it are uncertain; the CDR3 is the one TCRdb lists. The chain links TRBV9 to TRBJ2-3; TRBD1 was called by the table and not checked on the DNA. Germline values: CDR1 SGDLS, CDR2 YYNGEE. A total of 18 residues make up the CDR3, ends included. The CDR3 here is CASSVDLGTGQGTNTQYF.

As for this clone: At one boundary the junction diverges from the germline segment, which might be a read error. In the same sample, other DNA sequences code for this CDR3. The chain is built from TRBV5-6 and TRBJ2-7; either TRBD1 or TRBD2 may fit D (5 bases each). The CDR3 covers 14 residues. Germline V gives CDR1 SGHDT, CDR2 YYEEEE. The CDR3 DNA reads TGCGCCAGCAGCTTGGTTCGGGGCTTCGACGAGCAGTACTTC. This translates into CASSLVRGFDEQYF.

This clone came up once. The J gene is TRBJ1-5, the V gene TRBV9; D possibly corresponds to TRBD1 (5 bases). Trimming removed 3 bases at V and 5 bases at J, with 12 bases between. CDR3 length: 14 amino acids. CDR1 SGDLS and CDR2 YYNGEE come from the germline V gene. The CDR3 DNA reads as TGTGCCAGCAGCGAGGACGGGACCTATCAGCCCCAGCATTTT. It encodes CASSEDGTYQPQHF.

This chain links TRBV15 with TRBJ1-1, with D hard to call. V was pared by 5 bases and J by 1 base, with 8 bases between. This CDR3 spans 13 amino acids. The germline CDR1 and CDR2 sequences are LNHNV and YYDKDF (reference sequence). Here the CDR3 reads CATSLVENTEAFF. The DNA for the CDR3 is TGTGCCACCAGCTTGGTGGAGAACACTGAAGCTTTCTTT.

This clone was seen a few times. The chain joins TRBV7-9 to TRBJ2-1, with D perhaps TRBD1 (5 bases). Trimming cost V 6 bases and J 0 bases, with 12 bases left between them. The germline V gene encodes CDR1 SEHNR and CDR2 FQNEAQ (reference sequence). This CDR3 is built from 15 residues. Here the CDR3 DNA reads TGTGCCAGCAGAGAAAGACAGAGCTCCTACAATGAGCAGTTCTTC. This codes for CASRERQSSYNEQFF.

This clone was detected only once. V usage is TRBV7-9 and J usage is TRBJ2-3; 8 bases are shared with TRBD1. CDR3 length: 13 amino acids. Trimming removed 8 bases from V and 3 bases from J; junction bases left unmatched: 4. CDR1 is SEHNR, CDR2 FQNEAQ, per germline (reference sequence). CDR3 amino acids: CASPDRETDTQYF. The CDR3 nucleotides read TGTGCCAGCCCGGACAGGGAGACAGATACGCAGTATTTT.

The J gene is TRBJ2-7, the V gene TRBV9, with D perhaps matching TRBD1 (6 bases). There are 16 residues in the CDR3. V lost 0 bases, J lost 9 bases, and 22 bases lay in between. The germline V gene encodes CDR1 SGDLS and CDR2 YYNGEE. The CDR3 region is CASSVDSRGGDIRQYF. The CDR3 coding sequence is TGTGCCAGCAGCGTAGATTCAAGAGGTGGGGACATTCGGCAGTACTTC.

Comment on this clone: The identical CDR3 is also encoded by other nucleotide sequences in the sample. The rearrangement uses TRBV13 and TRBJ2-7; tentative D call: TRBD2 (6 bases). There are 13 residues in the CDR3. Germline CDR1 is PRHDT and CDR2 is FYEKMQ (reference sequence). The germline V and J ends were trimmed by 2 bases and 4 bases, with 9 bases remaining between them. This chain's CDR3 is CASSLRGAYEQYF. In nucleotides, the CDR3 is TGTGCCAGCAGCTTACGCGGGGCGTACGAGCAGTACTTC.